This record covers a single T cell receptor beta chain. Its antigen remains unidentified. TCRdb re-analysed the 5' RACE reads in MiXCR, keeping a single row per CDR3 protein. The table records roughly 340,000 distinct CDR3 sequences, roughly 8.7% of them present only once. This record belongs to a study of T cells after yellow fever vaccination. Study-wide results and caveats: A faster peak, day 5 versus 15, was reached by the weaker secondary response.

This specimen consisted of PBMCs, obtained on the day of the first yellow fever vaccination. This TCR derives from a man aged 18 to 30 who received the YFV17D yellow fever vaccine.

CDR3 DNA: TGTGCCAGCAGCTTGGGGGGGCTCTACGAGCAGTACTTC. It encodes CASSLGGLYEQYF. The V gene is TRBV5-5, the J gene TRBJ2-7; D is perhaps TRBD1 (6 bases). The V end lost 0 bases, the J end lost 3 bases, and 7 bases lay between the germline ends. Germline loops: CDR1 SGHKS, CDR2 YYEKEE (reference sequence). This CDR3 has 13 residues.